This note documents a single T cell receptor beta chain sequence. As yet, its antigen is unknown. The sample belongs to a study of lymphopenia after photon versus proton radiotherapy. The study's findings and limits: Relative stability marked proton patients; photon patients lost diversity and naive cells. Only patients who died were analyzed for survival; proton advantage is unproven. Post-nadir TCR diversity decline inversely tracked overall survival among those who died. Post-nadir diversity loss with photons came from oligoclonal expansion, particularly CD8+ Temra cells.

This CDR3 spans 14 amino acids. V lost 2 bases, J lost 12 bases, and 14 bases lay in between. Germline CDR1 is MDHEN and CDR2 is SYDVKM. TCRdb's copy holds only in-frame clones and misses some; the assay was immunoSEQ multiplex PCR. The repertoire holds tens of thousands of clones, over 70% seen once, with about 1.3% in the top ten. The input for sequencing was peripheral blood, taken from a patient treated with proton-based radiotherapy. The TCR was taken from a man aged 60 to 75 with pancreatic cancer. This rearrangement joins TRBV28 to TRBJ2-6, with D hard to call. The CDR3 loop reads CASSLTRIPGVLTF. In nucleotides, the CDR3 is TGTGCCAGCAGTTTAACGCGGATCCCCGGCGTCCTGACTTTC.